A selection of T cell receptor beta chains follows, all from one sample in a study of cytomegalovirus exposure and HLA in healthy donors. The data were produced by immunoSEQ multiplex PCR, yet TCRdb's version contains in-frame clones alone and is incomplete. Here the sample spans hundreds of thousands of clones, more than 75% being singletons. The sequencing sample was made of PBMCs. These receptors were collected from a young woman in good health and CMV-seropositive. The CDR3 runs from the conserved cysteine through the conserved F or W. Each record gives: CDR3 DNA, CDR3 protein, J gene, D gene, V gene, clone size. The D gene is left open where the match is weak. Rows give clone size only sometimes, using once, few, many, or a class for an expanded clone.

CDR3nt: TGTGCCAGCAGTTCTTCAGAGACCCAGTACTTC
CDR3aa: CASSSSETQYF
j_gene: TRBJ2-5
d_gene: -
v_gene: TRBV6-6
abundance: -

CDR3nt: TGTGCCAGCAGCTTGGGGACAGGGGAGGACGGCACAGATACGCAGTATTTT
CDR3aa: CASSLGTGEDGTDTQYF
j_gene: TRBJ2-3
d_gene: TRBD1
v_gene: TRBV11-3
abundance: -

CDR3nt: TGTGCCACTTACTTGAGGGGGTCCTCGCTCATCCCCCAGCATTTT
CDR3aa: CATYLRGSSLIPQHF
j_gene: TRBJ1-5
d_gene: -
v_gene: TRBV28
abundance: -

CDR3nt: TGTGCCAGCAGTTTATTACCGGGGGATGGCTACACCTTC
CDR3aa: CASSLLPGDGYTF
j_gene: TRBJ1-2
d_gene: -
v_gene: TRBV28
abundance: -

CDR3nt: TGCAGCGTTGGGTTTTCAGGGAACACTGAAGCTTTCTTT
CDR3aa: CSVGFSGNTEAFF
j_gene: TRBJ1-1
d_gene: -
v_gene: TRBV29-1
abundance: -

CDR3nt: TGTGCCGGCCGGAGACCGGGAGACGAGTTTGGCTACACCTTC
CDR3aa: CAGRRPGDEFGYTF
j_gene: TRBJ1-2
d_gene: -
v_gene: TRBV6-6
abundance: -

CDR3nt: TGTGCCAGCAGTTCGCTATCCGGGACAGGGGGCACAGATACGCAGTATTTT
CDR3aa: CASSSLSGTGGTDTQYF
j_gene: TRBJ2-3
d_gene: TRBD1
v_gene: TRBV28
abundance: -

CDR3nt: TGTGCCAGCAGCCCATACAGGGGCCCCTATGGCTACACCTTC
CDR3aa: CASSPYRGPYGYTF
j_gene: TRBJ1-2
d_gene: TRBD1
v_gene: TRBV7-9
abundance: -

CDR3nt: TGTGCCAGCAACAGCCCAGGCTATGGCTACACCTTC
CDR3aa: CASNSPGYGYTF
j_gene: TRBJ1-2
d_gene: -
v_gene: TRBV28
abundance: -

CDR3nt: TGTGCCAGCAGTGAGGGGGGAACTGGGGCCAACGTCCTGACTTTC
CDR3aa: CASSEGGTGANVLTF
j_gene: TRBJ2-6
d_gene: -
v_gene: TRBV2
abundance: -

CDR3nt: TGTGCCAGCAGTTTCCCTCGTACTTCCTACGAGCAGTACTTC
CDR3aa: CASSFPRTSYEQYF
j_gene: TRBJ2-7
d_gene: -
v_gene: TRBV28
abundance: -

CDR3nt: TGCGCCAGCAGCCAAGATAGGGGGCTGGGCGAAAAACTGTTTTTT
CDR3aa: CASSQDRGLGEKLFF
j_gene: TRBJ1-4
d_gene: TRBD1
v_gene: TRBV4-1
abundance: -

CDR3nt: TGTGCCAGCAGCGCCCGGGACAGGGTGGGGAGTTACTATGGCTACACCTTC
CDR3aa: CASSARDRVGSYYGYTF
j_gene: TRBJ1-2
d_gene: TRBD1
v_gene: TRBV9
abundance: -

CDR3nt: TGCGCCAGCAGCACAGAGTCCTCTAGCACAGATACGCAGTATTTT
CDR3aa: CASSTESSSTDTQYF
j_gene: TRBJ2-3
d_gene: -
v_gene: TRBV5-1
abundance: -

CDR3nt: TGCAGCGCTGGGGTTCAGGGGAGGACTAGACTCGAAGAGACCCAGTACTTC
CDR3aa: CSAGVQGRTRLEETQYF
j_gene: TRBJ2-5
d_gene: -
v_gene: TRBV29-1
abundance: once

CDR3nt: TGTGCCAGCAGCATACAGTCTCTCACTGAAGCTTTCTTT
CDR3aa: CASSIQSLTEAFF
j_gene: TRBJ1-1
d_gene: -
v_gene: TRBV5-4
abundance: -

CDR3nt: TGCGCCAGCAGCCCCGACAACTCCTACGAGCAGTACTTC
CDR3aa: CASSPDNSYEQYF
j_gene: TRBJ2-7
d_gene: -
v_gene: TRBV5-1
abundance: -

CDR3nt: TGTGCCAGCTCTATGACAGGGAATCAGCCCCAGCATTTT
CDR3aa: CASSMTGNQPQHF
j_gene: TRBJ1-5
d_gene: TRBD1
v_gene: TRBV5-8
abundance: -

CDR3nt: TGTGCCAGTAGTCCTGGAGCAGGGGGCTTCAATGAGCAGTTCTTC
CDR3aa: CASSPGAGGFNEQFF
j_gene: TRBJ2-1
d_gene: TRBD1
v_gene: TRBV19
abundance: -

CDR3nt: TGTGCCAGCAGCTCGTTTGGACAGGGCGGTCATAGCAATCAGCCCCAGCATTTT
CDR3aa: CASSSFGQGGHSNQPQHF
j_gene: TRBJ1-5
d_gene: TRBD1
v_gene: TRBV7-9
abundance: -

CDR3nt: TGCGCCAGCAGCATACTACAGGGACCTAATGAAAAACTGTTTTTT
CDR3aa: CASSILQGPNEKLFF
j_gene: TRBJ1-4
d_gene: -
v_gene: TRBV5-1
abundance: -

CDR3nt: TGTGCCTGGAGTGTACGGAGGGCGGTCGTGAACACTGAAGCTTTCTTT
CDR3aa: CAWSVRRAVVNTEAFF
j_gene: TRBJ1-1
d_gene: -
v_gene: TRBV30
abundance: -

CDR3nt: TGTGCCAGCAGTCGATTAGATGCGAACACCGGGGAGCTGTTTTTT
CDR3aa: CASSRLDANTGELFF
j_gene: TRBJ2-2
d_gene: -
v_gene: TRBV5-6
abundance: -